The 8 T cell receptor beta chains below were found in one sample sequenced in a study of T cell responses to AZD1222 COVID-19 vaccine. Profiling relied on immunoSEQ multiplex PCR, and the TCRdb table lists in-frame clones only, not all of them. The table includes approximately 100,000 clones, about 85% detected once. The sequenced sample was peripheral blood, obtained on day 0 of AZD1222 vaccination. These receptors all stem from an adult in good health.

The chain is built from TRBV27 and TRBJ2-7; unclear D gene. The CDR3 consists of 12 residues. CDR1 and CDR2 (germline): MNHEY, SMNVEV (reference sequence). The ends were cut back, 8 bases at V and 0 bases at J, with 8 bases in the middle. The CDR3, as DNA: TGTGCCAGCGGCACAGTCTCCTACGAGCAGTACTTC. Protein product: CASGTVSYEQYF.

The chain employs TRBV10-1 and TRBJ2-1, with 12 bases aligning to TRBD2. Germline V gives CDR1 WNHNN, CDR2 SYGVQD (reference sequence). The CDR3 runs to 15 residues. J lost 6 bases, V lost 6 bases, and 6 bases had no gene match. The CDR3 here is CASSPSLAGGNEQFF. The CDR3 region has the DNA TGCGCCAGCAGCCCCTCACTAGCGGGAGGCAATGAGCAGTTCTTC.

This clone was observed a single time. CDR3 DNA sequence: TGTGCCAGCAGCTTAGCGACGGGAACCCAGTACTTC. Translated: CASSLATGTQYF. The chain joins TRBV7-9 to TRBJ2-5; TRBD2 might be the D (5 bases). The CDR3 runs to 12 residues. The germline V and J ends were trimmed by 0 bases and 8 bases, with 7 bases remaining between them. CDR1 SEHNR and CDR2 FQNEAQ come from the germline V gene (reference sequence).

The chain employs TRBV28 and TRBJ1-4, with TRBD1 as a possible D gene (6 bases). The germline gives CDR1 MDHEN, CDR2 SYDVKM. Trimming took 5 bases from V and 3 from J, leaving 13 bases between them. This CDR3 region has 15 residues. In nucleotides, the CDR3 is TGTGCCAGCAGTCGCCGGACAGCCCCTAATGAAAAACTGTTTTTT. This gives the protein CASSRRTAPNEKLFF.

This chain uses TRBV7-3 with TRBJ1-1; possibly TRBD1 for D (5 bases). The ends were cut back, 0 bases at V and 4 bases at J, with 12 bases in the middle. The germline CDR1 and CDR2 sequences are SGHTA and FQGTGA. The CDR3 runs 15 residues. The CDR3 region is CASSLTGLRGTEAFF. CDR3 sequence (DNA): TGTGCCAGCAGCTTAACGGGGTTGAGGGGCACTGAAGCTTTCTTT.

This chain links TRBV5-4 with TRBJ1-2, with D unclear. There are 15 residues in the CDR3. The germline V and J ends were trimmed by 5 bases and 6 bases, with 20 bases remaining between them. Per germline, CDR1 SGHNT and CDR2 YYREEE (reference sequence). The DNA of the CDR3 is TGTGCCAGCAGATGGTGGGCGGGTATAAAGGATGGCTACACCTTC. As protein: CASRWWAGIKDGYTF.

The table lists this clone with a count of one. The V and J genes are TRBV6-5 and TRBJ2-1; tentatively, D is TRBD1 (6 bases). V was cut by 1 base and J by 12 bases, with 22 bases left in between. The CDR3 spans 16 residues. Germline assignment: CDR1 MNHEY and CDR2 SVGAGI. Here the CDR3 reads CASSYWQGLSGMVQFF. As DNA, the CDR3 is TGTGCCAGCAGTTACTGGCAGGGGTTATCGGGAATGGTGCAGTTCTTC.

The chain recombines TRBV4-3 with TRBJ1-2; no reliable D call. The CDR3 consists of 13 residues. Germline CDR1 is LGHNA and CDR2 is YSLEER. Trimming stripped 1 base from V and 3 bases from J, with 6 bases between. The CDR3 sequence is CASSQAEHYGYTF. In nucleotides, the CDR3 is TGCGCCAGCAGCCAAGCGGAGCACTATGGCTACACCTTC.